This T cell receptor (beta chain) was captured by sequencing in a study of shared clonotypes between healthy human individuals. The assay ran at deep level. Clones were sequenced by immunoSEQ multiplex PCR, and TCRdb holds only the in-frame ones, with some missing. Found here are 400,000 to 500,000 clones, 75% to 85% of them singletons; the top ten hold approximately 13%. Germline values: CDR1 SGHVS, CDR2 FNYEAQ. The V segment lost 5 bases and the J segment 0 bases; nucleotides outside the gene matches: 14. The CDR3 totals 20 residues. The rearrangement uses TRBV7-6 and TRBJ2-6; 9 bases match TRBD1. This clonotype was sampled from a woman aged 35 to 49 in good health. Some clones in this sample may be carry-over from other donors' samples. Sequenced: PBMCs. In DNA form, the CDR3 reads TGTGCCAGCAGCGACCCGAGATGGGACAGGGTTAACTCTGGGGCCAACGTCCTGACTTTC. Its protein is CASSDPRWDRVNSGANVLTF.